This TCR beta chain comes out of a study of blood T cell repertoires in COVID-19. In the study overall: Collection of acute and convalescent COVID-19 samples took place in the United States, Italy and Spain.

Participants came from about two dozen US areas, aged about 18 to 90 years. All recovered Cohort 3 donors got two negative PCRs, got clearance, or saw symptom resolution. Libraries were prepared by immunoSEQ multiplex PCR; TCRdb keeps only in-frame clonotypes and omits some of them. The sample gives under 450,000 clones, about 90% of which show up once; 3% is in the top ten. This clone was recorded a few times. Germline V CDR1 and CDR2: SGHRS, YFSETQ. Trimming took off 3 bases at V and 0 bases at J, with 12 bases between the two ends. The CDR3 spans 15 residues. Specimen: PBMCs or T cells enriched from blood (not recorded which). V and J are TRBV5-1 and TRBJ1-2; TRBD1 might be the D (6 bases). The source is a woman aged 25 to 39 who had recovered from COVID-19. CDR3 region: CASSWATGTNYGYTF. The CDR3 DNA reads as TGCGCCAGCAGCTGGGCGACAGGTACTAACTATGGCTACACCTTC.